Listed below are T cell receptor beta chains from one sample, sequenced in a study of blood T cell repertoires in COVID-19. Produced via immunoSEQ multiplex PCR; TCRdb's table is partial and in-frame only. Here the sample spans about 430,000 clones, about 88% being singletons. What was sequenced was PBMCs or T cells enriched from blood (not recorded which). These receptors were collected from a woman under 30 who had been exposed to COVID-19. Both conserved end residues are part of each CDR3. The D gene is left open where the match is weak. Clone size is given for some rows only: seen once, a few or many times, or a class if the clone is expanded.

clone size: .
J gene: TRBJ1-5
V gene: TRBV5-6
D gene: TRBD1
CDR3 DNA: TGTGCCAGCAGCTTTCTACAGGGGGACAATCAGCCCCAGCATTTT
CDR3 protein: CASSFLQGDNQPQHF

clone size: .
J gene: TRBJ2-1
V gene: TRBV24-1
D gene: TRBD2
CDR3 DNA: TGTGCCACCAGTCCGAGCGGGAGCTCCTACAATGAGCAGTTCTTC
CDR3 protein: CATSPSGSSYNEQFF

clone size: .
J gene: TRBJ1-1
V gene: TRBV27
D gene: .
CDR3 DNA: TGTGCCAGCAGTTTATCGATGGGGGCGGGGGACACTGAAGCTTTCTTT
CDR3 protein: CASSLSMGAGDTEAFF

clone size: .
J gene: TRBJ1-2
V gene: TRBV11-2
D gene: .
CDR3 DNA: TGTGCCAGCAGCTTCGGACAGAGCAACTATGGCTACACCTTC
CDR3 protein: CASSFGQSNYGYTF

clone size: .
J gene: TRBJ1-5
V gene: TRBV5-4
D gene: TRBD1
CDR3 DNA: TGTGCCAGCAGCTTACCGGGACAGGGGGCACAGCCCCAGCATTTT
CDR3 protein: CASSLPGQGAQPQHF

clone size: once
J gene: TRBJ2-1
V gene: TRBV3-1/TRBV3-2
D gene: TRBD2
CDR3 DNA: TGTGCCAGCAGCCAAGGAGCGGGGGGGAAGGTGGAGCAGTTCTTC
CDR3 protein: CASSQGAGGKVEQFF

clone size: .
J gene: TRBJ1-2
V gene: TRBV3-1/TRBV3-2
D gene: TRBD1
CDR3 DNA: TGTGCCAGCAGCCAAGAAGGGTTACAGGGGTTAGGTGGCTACACCTTC
CDR3 protein: CASSQEGLQGLGGYTF

clone size: once
J gene: TRBJ1-2
V gene: TRBV4-1
D gene: TRBD1
CDR3 DNA: TGCGCCAGCAGCCAAGATAATCCGGTGGGACAGGGGGAAATGATCGACTATGGCTACACCTTC
CDR3 protein: CASSQDNPVGQGEMIDYGYTF

clone size: once
J gene: TRBJ2-5
V gene: TRBV6-4
D gene: TRBD1
CDR3 DNA: TGTGCCAGCAGTCCAGGGGGCGGATTCGATGAGACCCAGTACTTC
CDR3 protein: CASSPGGGFDETQYF

clone size: .
J gene: TRBJ2-2
V gene: TRBV19
D gene: .
CDR3 DNA: TGTGCCAGCAGACAGGTACAAACCGGGGAGCTGTTTTTT
CDR3 protein: CASRQVQTGELFF

clone size: .
J gene: TRBJ1-3
V gene: TRBV11-2
D gene: .
CDR3 DNA: TGTGCCAGCAGCTCAAACTGGAACACCATATATTTT
CDR3 protein: CASSSNWNTIYF

clone size: .
J gene: TRBJ1-3
V gene: TRBV5-1
D gene: TRBD1
CDR3 DNA: TGCGCCAGCAGCTTGGGCGGGACAGGGGGCTCTGGAAACACCATATATTTT
CDR3 protein: CASSLGGTGGSGNTIYF

clone size: .
J gene: TRBJ1-4
V gene: TRBV6-5
D gene: TRBD1
CDR3 DNA: TGTGCCAGCAGTTTTAACGGACAGGTCAATGAAAAACTGTTTTTT
CDR3 protein: CASSFNGQVNEKLFF

clone size: once
J gene: TRBJ1-1
V gene: TRBV18
D gene: TRBD1
CDR3 DNA: TGTGCCAGCTCACCTCAGGACAGGGCTGGATGGACTGAAGCTTTCTTT
CDR3 protein: CASSPQDRAGWTEAFF

clone size: once
J gene: TRBJ2-7
V gene: TRBV6-2/TRBV6-3
D gene: .
CDR3 DNA: TGTGCCAGCACCCCTCCCCACGGGAGCTCTTATTACGAGCAGTACTTC
CDR3 protein: CASTPPHGSSYYEQYF

clone size: .
J gene: TRBJ1-2
V gene: TRBV6-5
D gene: .
CDR3 DNA: TGTGCCACTTATCAGGGCGGCTACACCTTC
CDR3 protein: CATYQGGYTF

clone size: .
J gene: TRBJ1-1
V gene: TRBV11-2
D gene: TRBD1
CDR3 DNA: TGTGCCAGCGGAAAGGGACAGGGGCTAATGAACACTGAAGCTTTCTTT
CDR3 protein: CASGKGQGLMNTEAFF

clone size: .
J gene: TRBJ2-5
V gene: TRBV24-1
D gene: TRBD1
CDR3 DNA: TGTGCCACCAGTGACCCCCCTGGAGGGACAGGGCTCCGGGAGACCCAGTACTTC
CDR3 protein: CATSDPPGGTGLRETQYF

clone size: .
J gene: TRBJ1-2
V gene: TRBV6-5
D gene: .
CDR3 DNA: TGTGCCAGCAGCCCCGGTTGGGGCTACACCTTC
CDR3 protein: CASSPGWGYTF

clone size: .
J gene: TRBJ1-4
V gene: TRBV28
D gene: .
CDR3 DNA: TGTGCCAGCAGTTTAATGAGCGGACAGCCTGAAAAACTGTTTTTT
CDR3 protein: CASSLMSGQPEKLFF

clone size: .
J gene: TRBJ1-3
V gene: TRBV3-1/TRBV3-2
D gene: .
CDR3 DNA: TGTGCCAGCAGCTCAGGAATCTCTGGAAACACCATATATTTT
CDR3 protein: CASSSGISGNTIYF

clone size: .
J gene: TRBJ1-5
V gene: TRBV10-2
D gene: .
CDR3 DNA: TGCGCCAGCAGTGCCGGGAATCAGCCCCAGCATTTT
CDR3 protein: CASSAGNQPQHF

clone size: once
J gene: TRBJ1-3
V gene: TRBV3-1/TRBV3-2
D gene: TRBD1
CDR3 DNA: TGTGCCAGCAGCCAAGATAAAGGGGGCTTTGGAAACACCATATATTTT
CDR3 protein: CASSQDKGGFGNTIYF

clone size: .
J gene: TRBJ2-7
V gene: TRBV18
D gene: TRBD2
CDR3 DNA: TGTGCCAGCTCACCACCCGGGAGGTCGGGATCCTACGAGCAGTACTTC
CDR3 protein: CASSPPGRSGSYEQYF

clone size: .
J gene: TRBJ1-5
V gene: TRBV2
D gene: .
CDR3 DNA: TGTGCCAGCAGTGACGGAGTACAGCCCCAGCATTTT
CDR3 protein: CASSDGVQPQHF

clone size: .
J gene: TRBJ2-1
V gene: TRBV5-4
D gene: TRBD2
CDR3 DNA: TGTGCCAGCAGCTTGGTTTTTAGCGGGAGCTCCTACAATGAGCAGTTCTTC
CDR3 protein: CASSLVFSGSSYNEQFF

clone size: .
J gene: TRBJ2-1
V gene: TRBV7-9
D gene: .
CDR3 DNA: TGTGCCAGCAGCTCTGGACAGTACAATGAGCAGTTCTTC
CDR3 protein: CASSSGQYNEQFF

clone size: .
J gene: TRBJ1-2
V gene: TRBV5-6
D gene: .
CDR3 DNA: TGTGCCAGCAGCTTGGAGGGGGGGAACTATGGCTACACCTTC
CDR3 protein: CASSLEGGNYGYTF

clone size: .
J gene: TRBJ1-6
V gene: TRBV7-3
D gene: TRBD1
CDR3 DNA: TGTGCCAGCAGCTCGCGACAGGGCCCTAATTCACCCCTCCACTTT
CDR3 protein: CASSSRQGPNSPLHF

clone size: .
J gene: TRBJ2-3
V gene: TRBV7-3
D gene: TRBD1
CDR3 DNA: TGTGCCAGCAGCCGTTCCGGGACAGGTGGGGATACGCAGTATTTT
CDR3 protein: CASSRSGTGGDTQYF

clone size: .
J gene: TRBJ1-3
V gene: TRBV25-1
D gene: .
CDR3 DNA: TGTGCCAGCAGCAACTCTGGAAACACCATATATTTT
CDR3 protein: CASSNSGNTIYF

clone size: .
J gene: TRBJ1-1
V gene: TRBV18
D gene: .
CDR3 DNA: TGTGCCAGCTCACCGCAGGGTGGCAGGAGCACTGAAGCTTTCTTT
CDR3 protein: CASSPQGGRSTEAFF

clone size: .
J gene: TRBJ1-4
V gene: TRBV5-6
D gene: TRBD1
CDR3 DNA: TGTGCCAGCAGCGCGGGACAGGGTAATGAAAAACTGTTTTTT
CDR3 protein: CASSAGQGNEKLFF

clone size: .
J gene: TRBJ1-4
V gene: TRBV28
D gene: .
CDR3 DNA: TGTGCCAGCAGTTCGACGACACCCTCTAATGAAAAACTGTTTTTT
CDR3 protein: CASSSTTPSNEKLFF

clone size: .
J gene: TRBJ2-2
V gene: TRBV11-2
D gene: TRBD1
CDR3 DNA: TGTGCCAGCAGCTTAGATTGGGCAGGGGGCGCAGCCGGGGAGCTGTTTTTT
CDR3 protein: CASSLDWAGGAAGELFF

clone size: .
J gene: TRBJ2-2
V gene: TRBV4-1
D gene: .
CDR3 DNA: TGCGCCAGCAGCCAAGATCCTGCGAACACCGGGGAGCTGTTTTTT
CDR3 protein: CASSQDPANTGELFF

clone size: .
J gene: TRBJ2-1
V gene: TRBV4-1
D gene: .
CDR3 DNA: TGCGCCAGCAGCCAAGGATGGGGGGACAATGAGCAGTTCTTC
CDR3 protein: CASSQGWGDNEQFF

clone size: .
J gene: TRBJ1-1
V gene: TRBV10-2
D gene: .
CDR3 DNA: TGCGCCAGCAGTGCACAGGGTAGGAATACTGAAGCTTTCTTT
CDR3 protein: CASSAQGRNTEAFF

clone size: .
J gene: TRBJ2-1
V gene: TRBV29-1
D gene: .
CDR3 DNA: TGCAGCTTCCCCTCAGCGGCCTACAATGAGCAGTTCTTC
CDR3 protein: CSFPSAAYNEQFF

clone size: .
J gene: TRBJ2-7
V gene: TRBV11-2
D gene: .
CDR3 DNA: TGTGCCAGCAGCTTATCCGGTTCTGCCTACGAGCAGTACTTC
CDR3 protein: CASSLSGSAYEQYF

clone size: .
J gene: TRBJ1-1
V gene: TRBV7-9
D gene: .
CDR3 DNA: TGTGCCAGCAGCTTAGGAAGAACAGGGCCCACCACTGAAGCTTTCTTT
CDR3 protein: CASSLGRTGPTTEAFF

clone size: .
J gene: TRBJ1-5
V gene: TRBV3-1/TRBV3-2
D gene: TRBD1
CDR3 DNA: TGTGCCAGCAGCCTAGGACAGGTAAATCAGCCCCAGCATTTT
CDR3 protein: CASSLGQVNQPQHF

clone size: few
J gene: TRBJ2-1
V gene: TRBV10-3
D gene: .
CDR3 DNA: TGTGCCATCAGTGTGAGCAATGAGCAGTTCTTC
CDR3 protein: CAISVSNEQFF

clone size: .
J gene: TRBJ2-1
V gene: TRBV6-5
D gene: TRBD1
CDR3 DNA: TGTGCCAGCAGTCACCGACAGGGGTGGAATGAGCAGTTCTTC
CDR3 protein: CASSHRQGWNEQFF

clone size: once
J gene: TRBJ2-7
V gene: TRBV7-9
D gene: .
CDR3 DNA: TGTGCCAGCAGCTCCCGACAAGTTTACGAGCAGTACTTC
CDR3 protein: CASSSRQVYEQYF

clone size: .
J gene: TRBJ1-5
V gene: TRBV19
D gene: .
CDR3 DNA: TGTGCCAGTAAAGAAGGGCGACAGGTGATCAGCCCCCAGCATTTT
CDR3 protein: CASKEGRQVISPQHF